One and the same sample provided the 29 T cell receptor beta chains below, sequenced in a study of blood T cells in healthy people across ages (dated by TCRdb to 2014 to 2015). Library generation was performed with 5' RACE. Instrument used: Illumina HiSeq 2500. The second PCR ran for roughly 6 to 11 cycles and used a J-beta primer mix along with a sample-barcoded 5' primer. TCRdb reran the public reads through fastp at Q25 and MiXCR, keeping productive beta chains. Entries that share a CDR3 protein sequence are merged under the most common genes and DNA. In all, the sample holds under 1,000,000 distinct CDR3 sequences, and around 36% of those were seen once. The leading ten clones occupy 13% of the sample. Sequencing was done on a sample of blood. These receptors came from a man between 18 and 29 years old in good health.

This clonotype has ten or more counts. The genes are TRBV15 and TRBJ2-7, with unresolved D. Per the germline V gene, CDR1 is LNHNV and CDR2 is YYDKDF (reference sequence). The ends were cut back, 1 base at V and 3 bases at J, with 10 bases in the middle. The CDR3 sequence is 14 residues long. The CDR3 DNA sequence: TGTGCCACCAGCAGAGGTGACCTGATCTACGAGCAGTACTTC. It is translated as CATSRGDLIYEQYF.

The V call is TRBV28, the J call TRBJ2-5; D not certain. Near its end, the DNA agrees better with TRBJ2-7, so the J call may be wrong. The CDR3 contains 13 residues. From germline, CDR1 is MDHEN and CDR2 SYDVKM. The CDR3, as DNA: TGTGCCAGCAGTTTGGGGTTCCAGTACGAGCAGTACTTC. Protein sequence: CASSLGFQYEQYF.

This chain joins TRBV15 and TRBJ1-1; D unresolved. The CDR3 is 14 residues long. Germline CDR1 LNHNV, CDR2 YYDKDF (reference sequence). V was shortened by 4 bases and J by 1 base, with 10 bases between the two germline ends. The CDR3 nucleotides are TGTGCCACCAGCAAAACTGGAAGGAACACTGAAGCTTTCTTT. Amino acid sequence: CATSKTGRNTEAFF.

The chain employs TRBV2 and TRBJ2-5; TRBD1 agrees at 8 bases. The CDR3 is 15 residues long. Germline V gene lookup returns CDR1 SNHLY and CDR2 FYNNEI. The V and J ends lost 4 bases and 5 bases, in that order; junction bases with no gene match: 9. The CDR3: CASSVNAGGAETQYF. In nucleotides, the CDR3 is TGTGCCAGCAGTGTGAATGCAGGGGGCGCGGAGACCCAGTACTTC.

This clonotype was counted only a few times. The V and J genes are TRBV4-1 and TRBJ2-3, with unresolved D. The CDR3 has 16 residues. Trimming pared 0 bases from V and 3 bases from J, leaving 13 bases between. The germline CDR1 and CDR2 sequences are MGHRA and YSYEKL. The CDR3, as DNA: TGCGCCAGCAGCCAAGATTGGGCAGGTCAGACAGATACGCAGTATTTT. It specifies CASSQDWAGQTDTQYF.

This clonotype was observed a handful of times. The genes are TRBV2 and TRBJ1-5; no firm D call. Germline CDR1 and CDR2: SNHLY and FYNNEI. The CDR3 has 15 amino acids. V was cut by 5 bases and J by 0 bases, with 11 bases left in between. CDR3 nucleotides: TGTGCCAGCAGTCAGACATACTATAGCAATCAGCCCCAGCATTTT. It is translated as CASSQTYYSNQPQHF.

This chain joins TRBV2 and TRBJ2-1; 11 positions match TRBD2. The CDR3 runs to 18 residues. Germline V gene sequence: CDR1 SNHLY, CDR2 FYNNEI. Germline trimming cut 5 bases from V and 0 bases from J; bases unmatched to any gene: 9. CDR3 loop: CASSLLLAGERSYNEQFF. CDR3 DNA: TGTGCCAGCAGTCTACTACTAGCGGGGGAACGCTCCTACAATGAGCAGTTCTTC.

The chain employs TRBV6-2 or TRBV6-3 and TRBJ1-4; no reliable D call. V lost 2 bases and J lost 8, with 6 bases in between. The germline V gene has CDR1 MNHEY and CDR2 SVGEGT. This CDR3 has 12 residues. CDR3 amino acids: CASSYTAEKLFF. The CDR3 region has the DNA TGTGCCAGCAGTTACACGGCCGAAAAACTGTTTTTT.

This clonotype has only a few counts. This chain uses TRBV12-3 or TRBV12-4 with TRBJ2-1; a weak D match, TRBD1 (6 bases). The DNA end lines up better with TRBJ2-7; the J call may be wrong. This CDR3 spans 16 amino acids. The DNA for the CDR3 is TGTGCCAGCAGTCCCAGGGGTGGCTACTCCTACAATGAGCAGTACTTC. Residues: CASSPRGGYSYNEQYF.

A few counts support this clonotype. The chain recombines TRBV7-9 with TRBJ2-7; 8 nucleotides align to TRBD1. The CDR3 is 14 amino acids. J gave up 3 bases and V 4 bases, and 5 bases lay outside the gene matches. In germline, CDR1 is SEHNR, CDR2 FQNEAQ (reference sequence). The CDR3 sequence is CASSYAGTGYEQYF. The CDR3 coding sequence is TGTGCCAGCAGCTATGCCGGGACAGGCTACGAGCAGTACTTC. Full variable domain (remainder filled in from reference TRBV7-9 and TRBJ2-7): DTGVSQNPRHKITKRGQNVTFRCDPISEHNRLYWYRQTLGQGPEFLTYFQNEAQLEKSRLLSDRFSAERPKGSFSTLEIQRTEQGDSAMYLCASSYAGTGYEQYFGPGTRLTVT.

For this clonotype: At one of its ends the junction is not consistent with the germline gene, which may arise from a read error. The rearrangement uses TRBV4-3 and TRBJ1-4; 9 bases are a match to TRBD1. CDR1 LGHNA and CDR2 YSLEER come from the germline V gene. The CDR3 is made up of 16 amino acids. CDR3 sequence: CASGQGQGGTNEKLFF. CDR3 DNA: TGCGCCAGCGGCCAGGGACAGGGTGGCACTAATGAAAAACTGTTTTTT.

This clonotype was found a few times. For the CDR3, the DNA is TGCAGTGCTAGAGATCCCAGGCAAGGGCCGTCCACTGAAGCTTTCTTT. The encoded protein is CSARDPRQGPSTEAFF. The chain couples TRBV20-1 to TRBJ1-1; D is unresolved. Germline CDR1 and CDR2: DFQATT and SNEGSKA (reference sequence). The CDR3 is 16 amino acids. V lost 0 bases, J lost 4 bases, and 18 bases lay in between.

About this clonotype: The conserved final phenylalanine or tryptophan is absent from the CDR3, which likely points to a read error. The V call is TRBV10-3, the J call TRBJ1-1; the D gene is possibly TRBD1 (6 bases). Germline-derived CDR1 and CDR2 are ENHRY and SYGVKD. The CDR3 spans 18 residues. Trimming shortened V by 0 bases and J by 2 bases, and 19 bases separated the two germline ends. The CDR3, as DNA: TGTGCCATCAGTGAGTCAGCCAGGGGATCCGGGAAAAACACTGAAGCTTTCCTT. Translation: CAISESARGSGKNTEAFL.

For this clonotype: Its ends do not fully match the called genes, so a read error is possible. The V gene is TRBV7-2, the J gene TRBJ2-3; no clear D. The CDR3 covers 13 residues. Germline V gene sequence: CDR1 SGHTA, CDR2 FQGNSA. The CDR3 sequence: CASSLDVGDAQYF. In DNA form, the CDR3 reads TGTGCCAGCAGCTTAGACGTAGGAGATGCGCAGTATTTT.

This sequence joins TRBV7-2 and TRBJ2-5; D possibly uses TRBD1 or TRBD2 (5 bases each). The J call could be wrong; TRBJ2-7 is a better fit for the DNA end. This CDR3 is built from 15 residues. Germline V gene sequence: CDR1 SGHTA, CDR2 FQGNSA. The CDR3 loop is CASSLVRGGGYEQYF. Here the CDR3 DNA reads TGTGCCAGCAGCTTAGTGAGGGGCGGTGGATACGAGCAGTACTTC.

This clonotype was found many times. The rearrangement uses TRBV15 and TRBJ2-3; possibly TRBD2 for D (5 bases). The V gene lost 5 bases and the J gene lost 5 bases, with 14 bases spanning the gap. The CDR3 is 14 amino acids. Germline lookup yields CDR1 LNHNV and CDR2 YYDKDF (reference sequence). The CDR3 sequence: CATSSRGVVDTQYF. The CDR3 nucleotides are TGTGCCACCAGCTCCCGGGGAGTTGTAGATACGCAGTATTTT.

The rearrangement joins TRBV21-1 to TRBJ1-5. TRBV21-1 is shown as a pseudogene. CDR3 length: 14 amino acids. This chain's CDR3 is CASSKLVGNQPQHF. The CDR3 DNA is TGTGCCAGCAGCAAATTGGTCGGGAATCAGCCCCAGCATTTT.

This clonotype came up many times. The genes are TRBV5-1 and TRBJ2-3, with 8 bases aligning to TRBD2. The CDR3 contains 15 residues. Germline assignment: CDR1 SGHRS and CDR2 YFSETQ. Trimming cost V 1 base and J 2 bases; bases outside gene matches: 3. Written as DNA, the CDR3 is TGCGCCAGCAGCTTGCCTAGCGGGCCCACAGATACGCAGTATTTT. It translates to CASSLPSGPTDTQYF.

V is TRBV20-1 and J is TRBJ2-5, with TRBD1 matching 7 bases. The last part of the DNA fits TRBJ2-7 better; the J call may be wrong. There are 15 residues in the CDR3. Germline CDR1 reads DFQATT; CDR2 reads SNEGSKA (reference sequence). In DNA form, the CDR3 reads TGCAGTGCGGGAGAGACAGGGCCAGTAAATTACGAGCAGTACTTC. It codes for CSAGETGPVNYEQYF.

This clonotype was observed a few times. The genes are TRBV5-1 and TRBJ2-1, with a tentative D call TRBD2 (5 bases). Trimming took 5 bases from V and 3 from J, leaving 15 bases between them. There are 15 residues in the CDR3. Per germline, CDR1 SGHRS and CDR2 YFSETQ. The CDR3 region is CASRKEVGGYNEQFF. Written as DNA, the CDR3 is TGCGCCAGCAGGAAGGAGGTTGGAGGCTACAATGAGCAGTTCTTC.

This chain connects TRBV5-1 to TRBJ1-6, with no clear D. The V and J ends lost 4 bases and 5 bases respectively, with 7 bases between them. From germline, CDR1 is SGHRS and CDR2 YFSETQ. The CDR3 loop spans 13 amino acids. Written as DNA, the CDR3 is TGCGCCAGCAGCCCCGAGGATAATTCACCCCTCCACTTT. This encodes CASSPEDNSPLHF.

The rearrangement joins TRBV3-1 to TRBJ1-4; 8 nucleotides align to TRBD1. CDR1 and CDR2 from the germline V gene are LGHDT and YNNKEL (reference sequence). J gave up 1 base and V 5 bases, and 12 bases lay outside the gene matches. The CDR3 is 18 amino acids. DNA for the CDR3: TGTGCCAGCAGCTCCCGACAGGGGACCTATGTAACTAATGAAAAACTGTTTTTT. It encodes CASSSRQGTYVTNEKLFF.

This clonotype was recorded at least ten times. The chain has TRBV12-3 or TRBV12-4 and TRBJ1-2; D gene unclear. The CDR3 consists of 13 residues. Between the trimmed V and J ends, which lost 2 bases and 8 bases, there was a span of 12 bases. The CDR3 region has the DNA TGTGCCAGCAGTTTATCTTCCGGGGAAGGCTACACCTTC. Residues: CASSLSSGEGYTF.

This clonotype was detected many times. This chain uses TRBV29-1 with TRBJ2-1; no clear D. CDR1 is SQVTM, CDR2 ANQGSEA, per germline. Trimming removed 3 bases from V and 0 bases from J, with 9 bases in between. The CDR3 contains 14 residues. The CDR3 region has the DNA TGCAGCGTTGATTTCAGGAGCTCCTACAATGAGCAGTTCTTC. The encoded protein is CSVDFRSSYNEQFF.

Only a few counts were recorded for this clonotype. The CDR3 DNA is TGTGCCAGCAGTCGGCCGAAGATAGACAGGGAACGGTCTGAAGCTTTCTTT. Encoded protein: CASSRPKIDRERSEAFF. The V call is TRBV28, the J call TRBJ1-1, with 7 nucleotides matching TRBD1. V lost 5 bases and J lost 6; bases outside the gene matches: 18. The CDR3 runs 17 residues. The germline gives CDR1 MDHEN, CDR2 SYDVKM.

The chain employs TRBV5-1 and TRBJ2-5, with D perhaps assigned TRBD1 or TRBD2 (6 bases each). V lost 3 bases, J lost 2 bases, and 14 bases lay in between. This CDR3 contains 15 residues. Germline V gene lookup returns CDR1 SGHRS and CDR2 YFSETQ. CDR3 sequence reads: CASSSLRGTQETQYF. CDR3 nucleotide sequence: TGCGCCAGCAGCTCCCTCCGGGGGACACAAGAGACCCAGTACTTC. The variable domain in full, completed from reference TRBV5-1 and TRBJ2-5, reads KAGVTQTPRYLIKTRGQQVTLSCSPISGHRSVSWYQQTPGQGLQFLFEYFSETQRNKGNFPGRFSGRQFSNSRSEMNVSTLELGDSALYLCASSSLRGTQETQYFGPGTRLLVL.

The chain links TRBV7-8 to TRBJ1-6, with a tentative D call TRBD1 (5 bases). CDR3 length: 12 residues. V lost 7 bases and J lost 12, with 13 bases in between. CDR1 SGHVS and CDR2 FQNEAQ come from the germline V gene. The CDR3, as DNA: TGTGCCAGCACCGACTTTGGGGGACCCCTCCACTTT. Protein: CASTDFGGPLHF.

For this clonotype: This may be a read error: a much more frequent sequence differs by one nucleotide. The chain couples TRBV5-1 to TRBJ2-4, with D hard to call. The closer fit of TRBJ2-7 to the DNA end suggests the J call may be wrong. The CDR3 contains 16 residues. From germline, CDR1 is SGHRS and CDR2 YFSETQ. The CDR3 DNA is TGCTCCAGCACCAATCCTTGCACTGTCGGGTTGGACGAGCAGTACTTC. It codes for CSSTNPCTVGLDEQYF.

The rearrangement links TRBV7-9 to TRBJ2-2; 7 bases fit TRBD1. CDR3 length equals 15 residues. In germline, CDR1 is SEHNR, CDR2 FQNEAQ (reference sequence). J lost 3 bases, V lost 2 bases, and 3 bases had no gene match. The DNA of the CDR3 is TGTGCCAGCAGCTTATCCGGGACAGACACCGGGGAGCTGTTTTTT. Its translation: CASSLSGTDTGELFF.